This T cell receptor (beta chain) comes out of a study of blood T cell repertoires in COVID-19. Sequencing used immunoSEQ multiplex PCR; TCRdb keeps in-frame clones, though not all of them. This sample has around 100,000 clones, with more than 80% found just once. Trimming removed 7 bases from V and 6 bases from J; junction bases left unmatched: 7. Germline lookup yields CDR1 MNHEY and CDR2 SVGAGI. The CDR3 length is 15 residues. This chain connects TRBV6-5 to TRBJ2-2; TRBD2 aligns across 11 bases. This receptor was obtained from a human donor in a cohort sampled during active COVID-19. Source material: peripheral blood. CDR3 in amino acids: CASNSLAGGPGELFF. The CDR3 DNA sequence: TGTGCCAGCAATAGCCTAGCGGGGGGCCCCGGGGAGCTGTTTTTT.